Listed below are T cell receptor beta chains from one sample, sequenced in a study of beta chain features in type 1 diabetes. Clones were read by immunoSEQ multiplex PCR, and TCRdb kept only the in-frame ones, dropping some. The repertoire consists of over 120,000 clones, with 9% to 9.5% occurring once and the leading ten covering roughly 0.74%. Specimen: central memory CD4+ T cells from blood. The receptor set was obtained from a man aged 18 to 30 in good health. Each CDR3 is given without its conserved first and last residue. Fields, in order: CDR3 protein, clone size, CDR3 length, V gene. The size entry is marked missing in some rows and otherwise reads once, few, many or a size class.

CDR3: ASSYQGREKLF
size: few
length: 11
V: TRBV11-2

CDR3: ASSPTSGGSETQY
size: few
length: 13
V: TRBV19

CDR3: ASSPQQGGGYNSPLH
size: -
length: 15
V: TRBV4-3

CDR3: ASSRTGQGYEQY
size: -
length: 12
V: TRBV6-5

CDR3: ASSNQWGPGETQY
size: -
length: 13
V: TRBV27

CDR3: ASSPRDRDTEAF
size: -
length: 12
V: TRBV18

CDR3: ASSPRTGMSSYNEQF
size: few
length: 15
V: TRBV19

CDR3: ASSLNQASYEQY
size: few
length: 12
V: TRBV11-2

CDR3: ASSLVGRQGAEKLF
size: -
length: 14
V: TRBV5-1

CDR3: AWSFWDRNSSPLH
size: -
length: 13
V: TRBV30

CDR3: ASSRGGLDEQY
size: few
length: 11
V: TRBV6-6

CDR3: ASSLDRNTEAF
size: few
length: 11
V: TRBV7-8

CDR3: AWTSGTGNGANYGYT
size: few
length: 15
V: TRBV30

CDR3: ASSWTGNQPQH
size: few
length: 11
V: TRBV6-5

CDR3: ASGRNDYGYT
size: few
length: 10
V: TRBV28

CDR3: ASSLSSAGNTIY
size: few
length: 12
V: TRBV28

CDR3: ASSLRGGSGETQY
size: few
length: 13
V: TRBV7-3

CDR3: ASSQDDGGAYEQY
size: -
length: 13
V: TRBV4-2

CDR3: ASSFGPTDTQY
size: -
length: 11
V: TRBV11-3

CDR3: ASSAGTVNTEQY
size: -
length: 12
V: TRBV10-1

CDR3: ASSFFGTDGYT
size: -
length: 11
V: TRBV7-9

CDR3: ASSVDLSSYNEQF
size: few
length: 13
V: TRBV9